This T cell receptor beta chain comes out of a study of blood T cells in healthy people across ages (dated by TCRdb to 2013 to 2016). Context from the whole study: In model experiments, template switching captured roughly one uniquely barcoded TCR beta cDNA molecule for every two T cells. The study analyzed two additional independent replicas of 1 million unique cDNA reads from the same blood draw for two donors, one aged 18 to 30 and one aged 80 or older. Using deep sequencing normalized with unique cDNA molecular identifiers, the study measured how TCR beta repertoire diversity changes with age. Donors were grouped into four age groups: young (average approximately 16 years), middle-aged (39), aged (approximately 67) and long-lived (approximately 81). To avoid experimental bias, donors of different ages were randomly spread across the sequencing lanes. Paper-wide results and their limitations: As age increased, observed TCR beta diversity per million T cells dropped in a roughly linear way, and a significant reduction was already evident by age 40. Estimates of total diversity from one million sequenced T cells were regarded as lower bounds and underestimates. A strong correlation was found between observed TCR beta diversity and the percentage of naive T cells measured by flow cytometry. Bulk unsorted PBMC profiling prevented conclusive comparison of naive and antigen-experienced compartments. The CMV infection status of donors was not known, potentially confounding age-related changes in expanded clonotypes. The long-lived group showed more naive CD4+ T cells, fewer expanded clones and increased TCR diversity than the aged group, suggesting age selection.

The donors were about 40 Caucasian individuals from Russia, aged roughly 6 to 100 years, who were systemically healthy. Around 10 milliliters of peripheral blood were drawn from each donor into EDTA-treated Vacutainer tubes. Ficoll-Paque density-gradient centrifugation was used to isolate PBMCs, with at least 6 million obtained per sample. Total RNA, at least 6 micrograms per sample, was extracted from PBMCs with Trizol reagent. For every donor, an aliquot of PBMCs went through flow cytometry to measure the percentages of naive CD45RAhigh/CD27high T cells. Libraries were constructed by 5' RACE. Instrument used: Illumina HiSeq 2500. The second PCR ran for about 7 to 11 cycles and used a J-beta primer mix along with a sample-barcoded 5' primer. A unique molecular identifier was introduced onto each TCR beta cDNA molecule by a template-switch 5' adaptor carrying 12 random nucleotides. Each sample yielded at least 2.5 million CDR3-containing paired-end reads. First-strand cDNA was synthesized from all RNA with the Mint cDNA synthesis kit, primed by a TRBC-specific oligonucleotide. All cDNA was treated with uracil-DNA glycosylase and then went through a first 18-cycle PCR with the universal primers M1SS and BC2_uni_R. Under the source paper's analysis protocol: Each sample was normalized by randomly selecting 1 million high-quality reads, each carrying a distinct molecular identifier. Instead of being binned into consensus sequences, reads with shared molecular identifiers were discarded. MiTCR, set to a Q25 quality threshold and the strictest error-elimination algorithm, was used for CDR3 identification, clonotype clustering and error correction. A nonparametric unseen species model with Euler transformation was used to estimate lower-bound total TCR beta diversity. TCRdb's own reprocessing of the public reads used fastp at Q25 and MiXCR and kept productive beta chains. Here each entry gathers all rows of one CDR3 protein and keeps the most common genes and DNA. The V and J calls here are based on TCRdb, not the publication. In all, the sample holds some 900,000 distinct CDR3 sequences, and 29% of those were seen once. 15% to 20% of the sample is held by the ten biggest clonotypes.

Details on this clonotype: Its antigen has not been determined. Given a much more abundant clone one base away, this may be a read error.

From its cysteine to its phenylalanine, the CDR3 spans 18 amino acids. Only the CDR3 DNA is retained, 54 bases long and in frame from the first base. Compared with germline, V lacks 4 bases and J lacks 7 bases; bases without a gene match: 22. Via the germline V gene, CDR1 is SGHRS and CDR2 YFSETQ. This clonotype originated in a woman older than 75 in good health. The chain employs TRBV5-1 and TRBJ2-7; 8 of the junction bases match TRBD2. The sample taken for sequencing was blood. Here the CDR3 is given as CASSSNPSGGAPYNEQYF. The DNA is TGCGCCAGCAGCAGCAATCCCTCCGGGGGGGCCCCCTACAATGAGCAGTACTTC.